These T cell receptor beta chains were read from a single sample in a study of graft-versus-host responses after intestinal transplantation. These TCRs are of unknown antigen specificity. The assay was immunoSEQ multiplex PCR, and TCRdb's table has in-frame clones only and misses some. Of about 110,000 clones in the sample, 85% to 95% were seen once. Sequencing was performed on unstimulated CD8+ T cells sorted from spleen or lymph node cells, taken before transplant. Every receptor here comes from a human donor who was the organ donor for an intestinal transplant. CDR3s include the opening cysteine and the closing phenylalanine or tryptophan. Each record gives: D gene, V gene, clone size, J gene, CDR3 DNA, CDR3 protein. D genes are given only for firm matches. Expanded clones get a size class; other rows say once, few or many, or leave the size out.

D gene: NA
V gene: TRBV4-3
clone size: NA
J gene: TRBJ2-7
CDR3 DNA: TGCGCCAGCAGCCCTGGACAGTCCTACGAGCAGTACTTC
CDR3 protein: CASSPGQSYEQYF

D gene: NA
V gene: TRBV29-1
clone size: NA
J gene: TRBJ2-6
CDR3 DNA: TGCAGCGTTGAAGGAGGGGCTGGGGCCAACGTCCTGACTTTC
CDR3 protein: CSVEGGAGANVLTF

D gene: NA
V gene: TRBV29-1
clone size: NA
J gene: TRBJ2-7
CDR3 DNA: TGCAGCGTTGAAGGTTATCGGGACCTTCGCGAGCAGTACTTC
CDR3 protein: CSVEGYRDLREQYF

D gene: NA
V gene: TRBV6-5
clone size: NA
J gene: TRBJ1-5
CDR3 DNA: TGTGCCAGCAGTTACGTCGCAGGAAGCAATCAGCCCCAGCATTTT
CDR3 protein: CASSYVAGSNQPQHF

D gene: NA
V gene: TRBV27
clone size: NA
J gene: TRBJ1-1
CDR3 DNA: TGTGCCAGCACATCGGCGGGGAGGGGCACTGAAGCTTTCTTT
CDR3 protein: CASTSAGRGTEAFF

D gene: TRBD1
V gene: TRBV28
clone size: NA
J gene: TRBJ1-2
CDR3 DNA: TGTGCCAGCAGTTTTTACGACAGGGCCTTCTATGGCTACACCTTC
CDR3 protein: CASSFYDRAFYGYTF

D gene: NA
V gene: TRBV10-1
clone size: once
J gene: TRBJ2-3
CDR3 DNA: TGCGCCAGCATTTTTGCGGGGACGGGGACAGATACGCAGTATTTT
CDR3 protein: CASIFAGTGTDTQYF

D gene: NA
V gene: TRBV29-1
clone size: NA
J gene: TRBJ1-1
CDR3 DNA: TGCAGCGCCGTACAGGGAGCGAACACTGAAGCTTTCTTT
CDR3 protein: CSAVQGANTEAFF

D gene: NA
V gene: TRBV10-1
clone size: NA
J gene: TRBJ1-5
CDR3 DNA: TGCGCCAGTAAATCCGGGACTCGAAATCAGCCCCAGCATTTT
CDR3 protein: CASKSGTRNQPQHF

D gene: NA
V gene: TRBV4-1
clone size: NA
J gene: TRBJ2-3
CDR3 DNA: TGCGCCAGCAGCCAAAGAGCAAAAGAGCGGCTAGCGCCGGGTGCAGATACGCAGTATTTT
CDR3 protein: CASSQRAKERLAPGADTQYF

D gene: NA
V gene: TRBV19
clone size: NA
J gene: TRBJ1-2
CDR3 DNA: TGTGCCAGTCAACAGGAGGGGAGCTATGGCTACACCTTC
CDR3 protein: CASQQEGSYGYTF

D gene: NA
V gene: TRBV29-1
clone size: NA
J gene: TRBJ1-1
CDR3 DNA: TGCAGCGTTCAGGGAGCTGAAGCTTTCTTT
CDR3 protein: CSVQGAEAFF

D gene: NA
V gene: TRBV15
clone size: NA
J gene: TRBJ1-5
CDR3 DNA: TGTGCCACCAGCAGCCGACGACCCAATAGCAATCAGCCCCAGCATTTT
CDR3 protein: CATSSRRPNSNQPQHF